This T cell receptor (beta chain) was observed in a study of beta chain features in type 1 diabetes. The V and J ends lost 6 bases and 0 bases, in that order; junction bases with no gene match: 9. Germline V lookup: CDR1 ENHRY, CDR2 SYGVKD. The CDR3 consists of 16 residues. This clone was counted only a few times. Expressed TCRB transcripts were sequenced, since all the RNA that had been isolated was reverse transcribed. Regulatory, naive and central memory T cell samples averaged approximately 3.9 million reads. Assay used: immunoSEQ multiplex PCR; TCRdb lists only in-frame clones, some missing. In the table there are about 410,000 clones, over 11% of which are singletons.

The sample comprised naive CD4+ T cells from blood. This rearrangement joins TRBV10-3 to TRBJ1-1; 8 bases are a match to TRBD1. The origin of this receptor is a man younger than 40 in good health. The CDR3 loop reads CAISQLGQGLNTEAFF. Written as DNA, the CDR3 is TGTGCCATCAGCCAACTTGGACAGGGACTGAACACTGAAGCTTTCTTT.